These 9 T cell receptor beta chains were all obtained from the same sample, sequenced in a study of T-cell memory formation after mild COVID-19. TCRdb passed the 5' RACE reads through MiXCR, listing each CDR3 protein once. Among about 38,000 distinct CDR3 sequences listed, about an eighth were seen once. Input material: PBMCs or a T cell subset sorted from them (not recorded which). Source of these receptors: a young man who had mild COVID-19 (a few samples of this study predate the infection). Cell type and time point are not known.

In its sample, this clonotype was seen many times. The J gene is TRBJ1-2, the V gene TRBV29-1; 7 positions agree with TRBD1. Trimming took 5 bases from V and 6 from J; bases not matched to a gene: 12. The length of the CDR3 is 14 residues. Germline V lookup: CDR1 SQVTM, CDR2 ANQGSEA. The CDR3 region has the DNA TGCAGCGTTATCCCGACAGGGATTGGGGATGGCTACACCTTC. It is translated as CSVIPTGIGDGYTF.

This clonotype was observed at least ten times. The chain links TRBV19 to TRBJ2-1; D ambiguous. In germline, CDR1 is LNHDA, CDR2 SQIVND (reference sequence). V lost 6 bases, J lost 4 bases, and 10 bases lay in between. CDR3 length: 13 amino acids. The CDR3 sequence is CASRGRGYNEQFF. DNA for the CDR3: TGTGCCAGTAGGGGCCGAGGTTACAATGAGCAGTTCTTC.

This clonotype was counted many times. V and J are TRBV6-6 and TRBJ2-5; a weak D match, TRBD2 (7 bases). Germline CDR1 is MNHNY and CDR2 is SVGAGI (reference sequence). CDR3 length equals 15 residues. V was clipped by 7 bases and J by 5 bases, with 20 bases between them. In nucleotides, the CDR3 is TGTGCCAGCACTCAGCTCCCTAGGGGGGGGGAGACCCAGTACTTC. Translation gives CASTQLPRGGETQYF.

This clonotype appeared many times. This rearrangement joins TRBV20-1 to TRBJ2-3; D tentatively reads TRBD1 or TRBD2 (5 bases each). Between the trimmed V and J ends, which lost 0 bases and 2 bases, there was a span of 18 bases. Germline loops: CDR1 DFQATT, CDR2 SNEGSKA (reference sequence). The CDR3 contains 17 residues. CDR3 in DNA: TGCAGTGCTAGAGATACAGTGGGGAGAGGGGCCACAGATACGCAGTATTTT. It yields the protein CSARDTVGRGATDTQYF.

This clonotype was observed at least ten times. CDR3 coding DNA: TGTGCCAGCAGCCGGAGACAGGGGGGAACCTATGGCTACACCTTC. It translates to CASSRRQGGTYGYTF. The J gene is TRBJ1-2, the V gene TRBV12-3 or TRBV12-4, with 9 bases lining up with TRBD1. There are 15 residues in the CDR3. The V and J ends lost 6 bases and 4 bases, in that order; junction bases with no gene match: 9.

This clonotype was observed many times. The chain uses TRBV7-9 and TRBJ1-5; unclear D gene. Per germline, CDR1 SEHNR and CDR2 FQNEAQ (reference sequence). The CDR3 spans 14 residues. V gave up 1 base and J gave up 1 base, with 5 bases separating them. The CDR3 nucleotides read TGTGCCAGCAGCTTAGAGTCCAGCAATCAGCCCCAGCATTTT. Translation: CASSLESSNQPQHF.

This clonotype was seen ten or more times. The J gene is TRBJ2-7, the V gene TRBV4-1; D is perhaps TRBD1 (6 bases). Germline CDR1 and CDR2: MGHRA and YSYEKL. V shed 1 base and J shed 2 bases, with 15 bases lying between them. The CDR3 extends over 16 amino acids. The CDR3 nucleotides read TGCGCCAGCAGCCAAGGGGGCCTAGGACAGACCTACGAGCAGTACTTC. It is translated as CASSQGGLGQTYEQYF.

In this sample, this clonotype turned up many times. This sequence joins TRBV5-1 and TRBJ2-3; 13 bases fit TRBD2. There are 14 residues in the CDR3. The germline V gene encodes CDR1 SGHRS and CDR2 YFSETQ. With 7 bases clipped from V and 6 bases from J, the junction kept 5 bases outside the gene matches. CDR3 DNA sequence: TGCGCCAGCCGACTAGCGGGGGGAAGCGATACGCAGTATTTT. This translates into CASRLAGGSDTQYF. Based on the CDR3 plus reference TRBV5-1 and TRBJ2-3, the full variable domain is KAGVTQTPRYLIKTRGQQVTLSCSPISGHRSVSWYQQTPGQGLQFLFEYFSETQRNKGNFPGRFSGRQFSNSRSEMNVSTLELGDSALYLCASRLAGGSDTQYFGPGTRLTVL.

This clonotype was found many times. The chain uses TRBV27 and TRBJ1-1, with D unclear. Germline loops: CDR1 MNHEY, CDR2 SMNVEV (reference sequence). The CDR3 is made up of 14 amino acids. Deletions cut 6 bases from V and 4 bases from J, with 15 bases between. CDR3 amino acids: CASSREGWGTEAFF. The CDR3 DNA follows: TGTGCCAGCAGCCGAGAAGGGTGGGGCACTGAAGCTTTCTTT.